A single sample gave rise to the 18 T cell receptor beta chains below, sequenced in a study of CD8 T cells in ankylosing spondylitis. TCRdb independently ran MiXCR on the 5' RACE reads; one entry per CDR3 protein. The sample carries hundreds of thousands of distinct CDR3 sequences, about 9.1% recorded once. The source material was blood, either unsorted or a sorted T cell fraction (not recorded which). These receptors were obtained from a male donor with ankylosing spondylitis or in good health (not recorded which).

This clonotype occurred many times. The chain recombines TRBV7-8 with TRBJ2-6, with D hard to call. The CDR3 length is 16 residues. Germline loops: CDR1 SGHVS, CDR2 FQNEAQ. The V gene lost 1 base and the J gene lost 0 bases, with 7 bases spanning the gap. The CDR3 loop is CASSLGSSSGANVLTF. Written as DNA, the CDR3 is TGTGCCAGCAGCTTAGGTTCCTCCTCTGGGGCCAACGTCCTGACTTTC.

This clonotype was picked up many times. The chain links TRBV5-1 to TRBJ1-5; no clear D. Trimming took 3 bases from V and 9 from J, leaving 13 bases between them. The CDR3 spans 13 residues. Germline V CDR1 and CDR2: SGHRS, YFSETQ. Here the CDR3 DNA reads TGCGCCAGCAGCTCGGAACCCTCGGGGCCCCAGCATTTT. This encodes CASSSEPSGPQHF. Variable domain in full (rest from reference TRBV5-1 and TRBJ1-5): KAGVTQTPRYLIKTRGQQVTLSCSPISGHRSVSWYQQTPGQGLQFLFEYFSETQRNKGNFPGRFSGRQFSNSRSEMNVSTLELGDSALYLCASSSEPSGPQHFGDGTRLSIL.

Ten or more counts support this clonotype. The chain joins TRBV9 to TRBJ2-7, with TRBD1 identical over 7 bases. The CDR3 has 15 residues. Germline-derived CDR1 and CDR2 are SGDLS and YYNGEE. Trimming took 3 bases from V and 4 from J; bases not matched to a gene: 10. CDR3 DNA: TGTGCCAGCAGCGCCGGACAGGCCCCAGGGTACGAGCAGTACTTC. Protein sequence: CASSAGQAPGYEQYF.

This clonotype was seen repeatedly, ten times or more. This chain connects TRBV12-3 or TRBV12-4 to TRBJ2-3, with 8 bases identical to TRBD2. Germline trimming cut 3 bases from V and 0 bases from J; bases unmatched to any gene: 5. The CDR3 contains 16 residues. The CDR3 reads CASSFASGSSTDTQYF. Here the CDR3 DNA reads TGTGCCAGCAGTTTCGCTAGCGGGTCTAGCACAGATACGCAGTATTTT.

This clonotype turned up a few times. This chain joins TRBV3-1 and TRBJ2-1, with D possibly being TRBD2 (6 bases). This CDR3 comprises 14 residues. Trimming shortened V by 1 base and J by 8 bases, and 12 bases separated the two germline ends. In germline, CDR1 is LGHDT, CDR2 YNNKEL (reference sequence). The CDR3 loop reads CASSQAGVDYEQFF. The CDR3 DNA is TGTGCCAGCAGCCAAGCGGGAGTGGATTATGAGCAGTTCTTC.

There are many counts of this clonotype. The chain employs TRBV27 and TRBJ2-3, with no clear D. Per the germline V gene, CDR1 is MNHEY and CDR2 is SMNVEV (reference sequence). The CDR3 sequence is 12 residues long. V was trimmed by 5 bases and J by 6 bases, leaving 9 bases between them. The CDR3 loop reads CASSPRRDTQYF. The CDR3 nucleotides read TGTGCCAGCAGTCCGAGGCGGGATACGCAGTATTTT.

The chain joins TRBV5-5 to TRBJ2-7; TRBD2 agrees at 11 bases. V lost 4 bases, J lost 5 bases, and 14 bases stayed unmatched. CDR1 is SGHKS, CDR2 YYEKEE, per germline (reference sequence). This CDR3 spans 17 amino acids. The chain's CDR3 is CASSTPLSGRGPHEQYF. The CDR3, as DNA: TGTGCCAGCAGCACCCCCCTTAGCGGGAGGGGGCCCCACGAGCAGTACTTC.

To note about this clonotype: With a much larger clone just one base away, this may be a read error. The chain couples TRBV24-1 to TRBJ2-3, with D possibly matching TRBD2 (5 bases). Germline V gives CDR1 KGHDR, CDR2 SFDVKD. The CDR3 runs to 15 residues. CDR3 loop: CSTSDSGLEGDTQYF. DNA for the CDR3: TGTTCCACCAGTGATTCAGGCCTCGAGGGAGATACGCAGTATTTT.

The chain links TRBV5-1 to TRBJ1-1; D perhaps matches TRBD1 (5 bases). From germline, CDR1 is SGHRS and CDR2 YFSETQ. The CDR3 loop spans 16 amino acids. V was pared by 0 bases and J by 3 bases, with 15 bases between. CDR3 in DNA: TGCGCCAGCAGCTTGGAAGGTTGGGGGGGGGACACTGAAGCTTTCTTT. Amino acid sequence: CASSLEGWGGDTEAFF.

This clonotype was counted only a few times. V and J are TRBV20-1 and TRBJ2-1; 10 nucleotides agree with TRBD2. J was trimmed by 7 bases and V by 0 bases; bases with no gene match: 6. The germline V gene encodes CDR1 DFQATT and CDR2 SNEGSKA (reference sequence). The CDR3 totals 15 residues. The CDR3, as DNA: TGCAGTGCTAGAGATTCAACTAGCGGGGCGAATGAGCAGTTCTTC. Translation gives CSARDSTSGANEQFF.

This clonotype was counted ten times or more. This rearrangement joins TRBV2 to TRBJ1-2, with a possible D match to TRBD1 (6 bases). The CDR3 length is 14 residues. V was trimmed by 8 bases and J by 8 bases, leaving 21 bases between them. Germline V lookup: CDR1 SNHLY, CDR2 FYNNEI. DNA for the CDR3: TGTGCCAGCGGGGAAGCCCTTCGAGGGGGGGGCTACACCTTC. It codes for CASGEALRGGGYTF.

This clonotype was seen repeatedly, ten times or more. The chain links TRBV5-1 to TRBJ1-2; unclear D gene. The V end lost 4 bases, the J end lost 4 bases, and 8 bases lay between the germline ends. CDR3 length equals 12 residues. The germline V gene encodes CDR1 SGHRS and CDR2 YFSETQ. The CDR3 sequence: CASSDGSYGYTF. Written as DNA, the CDR3 is TGCGCCAGCAGCGATGGATCCTATGGCTACACCTTC.

At least ten counts were recorded for this clonotype. The chain employs TRBV7-9 and TRBJ1-3; unclear D gene. CDR3 length equals 15 residues. V shed 1 base and J shed 0 bases, with 7 bases lying between them. Germline CDR1 SEHNR, CDR2 FQNEAQ (reference sequence). In DNA form, the CDR3 reads TGTGCCAGCAGCTTAGAGGCGCCCTCTGGAAACACCATATATTTT. This encodes CASSLEAPSGNTIYF.

The table lists this clonotype with many counts. The chain recombines TRBV5-1 with TRBJ2-1, with TRBD2 identical over 10 bases. Germline V CDR1 and CDR2: SGHRS, YFSETQ. The CDR3 runs to 15 residues. The junction had 8 bases not matched to a gene; V was cut back by 6 bases and J by 5 bases. CDR3 sequence: CASTIAGGANNEQFF. As DNA, the CDR3 is TGCGCCAGCACTATAGCGGGAGGCGCTAACAATGAGCAGTTCTTC.

This clonotype appeared many times. The CDR3 loop reads CSVFPHSYNEQFF. The CDR3, as DNA: TGCAGCGTCTTTCCCCACTCCTACAATGAGCAGTTCTTC. The J gene is TRBJ2-1, the V gene TRBV29-1, with no clear D. Germline values: CDR1 SQVTM, CDR2 ANQGSEA. The CDR3 consists of 13 residues. Deletions cut 6 bases from V and 0 bases from J, with 9 bases between.

At least ten counts were recorded for this clonotype. The rearrangement links TRBV9 to TRBJ1-5; D ambiguous. The V and J ends lost 0 bases and 0 bases respectively, with 10 bases between them. The CDR3 is 16 residues long. Per germline, CDR1 SGDLS and CDR2 YYNGEE. Here the CDR3 DNA reads TGTGCCAGCAGCGTAGTTGGGAAGTATAGCAATCAGCCCCAGCATTTT. Translation gives CASSVVGKYSNQPQHF.

The sample holds many counts of this clonotype. This chain joins TRBV19 and TRBJ1-2; 8 positions agree with TRBD1. Germline assignment: CDR1 LNHDA and CDR2 SQIVND (reference sequence). J was trimmed by 6 bases and V by 1 base; bases with no gene match: 10. This CDR3 has 16 residues. The CDR3 DNA is TGTGCCAGTAGTATAGGTCCGGGACAGGCTACAAATGGCTACACCTTC. Its protein is CASSIGPGQATNGYTF.

This clonotype was seen many times. The CDR3 protein is CSAGGQHSSQPQHF. The CDR3 bases are TGCAGTGCGGGGGGACAGCACTCAAGTCAGCCCCAGCATTTT. The chain recombines TRBV20-1 with TRBJ1-5, with TRBD1 matching 7 bases. The CDR3 contains 14 residues. Per germline, CDR1 DFQATT and CDR2 SNEGSKA (reference sequence). Trimming at V came to 6 bases and at J to 6 bases, leaving 11 bases not matched to a gene.